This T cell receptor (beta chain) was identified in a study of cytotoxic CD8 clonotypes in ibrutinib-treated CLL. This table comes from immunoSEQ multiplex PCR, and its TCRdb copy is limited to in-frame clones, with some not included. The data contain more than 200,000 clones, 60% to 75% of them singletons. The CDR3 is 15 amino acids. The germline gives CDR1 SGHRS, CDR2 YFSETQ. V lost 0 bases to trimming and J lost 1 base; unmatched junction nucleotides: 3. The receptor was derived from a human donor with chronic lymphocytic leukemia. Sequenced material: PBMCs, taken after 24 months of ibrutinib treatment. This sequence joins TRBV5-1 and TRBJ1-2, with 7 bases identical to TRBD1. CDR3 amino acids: CASSLGDSNNYGYTF. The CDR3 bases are TGCGCCAGCAGCTTGGGGGACAGCAATAACTATGGCTACACCTTC.